The rows below give T cell receptor beta chains drawn from one sample of a study of CD8 T cells in Susac syndrome. TCRdb re-called the immunoSEQ multiplex PCR reads through MiXCR, storing one row per CDR3 protein. The data contain 200,000 to 300,000 distinct CDR3 sequences, 96% of them singletons. The sequenced material came from CD4+ T cells from PBMCs. Receptor source: a human donor with Susac syndrome. Both conserved end residues are part of each CDR3. The D gene is left open where the match is weak. Some rows have no size entry. The others give once, few or many, or a class for an expanded clone.

CDR3 protein	CDR3 DNA	V gene	J gene	D gene	clone size
CASSQDSFNYGYTF	TGCGCCAGCAGCCAAGACAGCTTCAACTATGGCTACACCTTC	TRBV4-1	TRBJ1-2	-	-
CASSQDPKIEKLFF	TGTGCCAGCAGCCAAGATCCCAAGATTGAAAAACTGTTTTTT	TRBV4-2	TRBJ1-4	-	-
CASSLGPGGDTQYF	TGCGCCAGCAGCCTAGGACCCGGGGGGGATACGCAGTATTTT	TRBV5-1	TRBJ2-3	TRBD2	-
CASSFGDYNQPQHF	TGCGCCAGCAGCTTCGGGGATTACAATCAGCCCCAGCATTTT	TRBV5-1	TRBJ1-5	-	-
CATRNSGDTEAFF	TGTGCCACCAGAAACAGCGGTGACACTGAAGCTTTCTTT	TRBV24-1	TRBJ1-1	-	-
CASSLKQGALYNEQFF	TGTGCCAGCAGCCTCAAACAGGGGGCGTTATACAATGAGCAGTTCTTC	TRBV14	TRBJ2-1	TRBD1	once
CATSRAQTDRAEQYF	TGTGCCACCAGCAGAGCCCAGACGGACAGGGCCGAGCAGTACTTC	TRBV15	TRBJ2-7	TRBD1	-
CSARTSPQETQYF	TGCAGTGCCCGGACATCCCCGCAAGAGACCCAGTACTTC	TRBV20-1	TRBJ2-5	-	-
CASRDTGGGEKLFF	TGTGCCAGCAGGGATACAGGGGGTGGTGAAAAACTGTTTTTT	TRBV12-3/TRBV12-4	TRBJ1-4	TRBD1	-
CAWAPGGETQYF	TGTGCCTGGGCGCCGGGGGGCGAGACCCAGTACTTC	TRBV30	TRBJ2-5	-	-
CSVSANNYGYTF	TGCAGCGTTTCAGCGAATAACTATGGCTACACCTTC	TRBV29-1	TRBJ1-2	-	-
CASKLTGGNNEQFF	TGCGCCAGCAAATTAACAGGGGGAAACAATGAGCAGTTCTTC	TRBV5-1	TRBJ2-1	TRBD1	-
CASSVGGPGNTIYF	TGTGCCAGCAGCGTAGGGGGACCCGGAAACACCATATATTTT	TRBV9	TRBJ1-3	-	once
CASSQQRYRGPEAFF	TGCGCCAGCAGCCAACAAAGGTATAGGGGCCCTGAAGCTTTCTTT	TRBV4-1	TRBJ1-1	-	-
CASSWGPEETQYF	TGCGCCAGCAGCTGGGGCCCGGAGGAGACCCAGTACTTC	TRBV5-1	TRBJ2-5	-	-
CASSSPAYEQYF	TGTGCCAGCAGCTCGCCAGCGTACGAGCAGTACTTC	TRBV3-1	TRBJ2-7	-	-
CASIRASGYEQYF	TGTGCCAGCATTAGGGCTAGCGGCTACGAGCAGTACTTC	TRBV28	TRBJ2-7	TRBD2	-
CSARDSQSTDTQYF	TGCAGTGCTAGAGATTCCCAGAGCACAGATACGCAGTATTTT	TRBV20-1	TRBJ2-3	-	-
CSAIRPGQGSYGQPQHF	TGCAGTGCTATCCGGCCCGGACAGGGGTCGTACGGTCAGCCCCAGCATTTT	TRBV20-1	TRBJ1-5	TRBD1	-
CASSTGRNTEAFF	TGTGCCAGCAGTACAGGGAGGAACACTGAAGCTTTCTTT	TRBV12-3/TRBV12-4	TRBJ1-1	-	-